These 18 T cell receptor beta chains were all obtained from the same sample, sequenced in a study of blood T cell repertoires in COVID-19. Profiled with immunoSEQ multiplex PCR; TCRdb holds only in-frame clones, not every one. The top ten hold roughly 2% of the sample, which has about 200,000 clones, about 90% seen once. The sample was peripheral blood. The receptors were sampled from a man aged 40-49 years with active or convalescent COVID-19.

The gene calls are TRBV6-6 and TRBJ1-4; TRBD1 is a possible D gene (6 bases). Trimming took 6 bases from V and 6 from J, leaving 11 bases between them. In germline, CDR1 is MNHNY, CDR2 SVGAGI (reference sequence). This CDR3 is built from 13 residues. The CDR3 DNA sequence: TGTGCCAGCAGCCCAGGGGAGTATGAAAAACTGTTTTTT. Protein product: CASSPGEYEKLFF.

The chain combines TRBV28 with TRBJ1-2, with 10 bases identical to TRBD1. Looked up from germline, CDR1 is MDHEN and CDR2 is SYDVKM. The V and J ends lost 8 bases and 4 bases, in that order; junction bases with no gene match: 10. The CDR3 has 15 amino acids. Here the CDR3 reads CASVPGQGRVYGYTF. The CDR3 DNA reads TGTGCCAGCGTCCCGGGACAGGGGCGGGTCTATGGCTACACCTTC.

The rearrangement joins TRBV10-3 to TRBJ2-5; 12 bases match TRBD2. The V gene end was trimmed by 4 bases and the J gene end by 2 bases; junction bases not matched to a gene: 5. The CDR3 has 16 amino acids. Germline-derived CDR1 and CDR2 are ENHRY and SYGVKD. CDR3 region: CAISGPLAGGQETQYF. The CDR3 DNA is TGTGCCATCAGTGGGCCCCTAGCGGGGGGGCAAGAGACCCAGTACTTC.

This chain links TRBV7-6 with TRBJ2-5; weak D call: TRBD2 (6 bases). The CDR3 spans 14 residues. V was clipped by 0 bases and J by 5 bases, with 10 bases between them. The germline gives CDR1 SGHVS, CDR2 FNYEAQ. CDR3 amino acids: CASSLALGGETQYF. CDR3 DNA: TGTGCCAGCAGCTTAGCACTTGGGGGGGAGACCCAGTACTTC.

The chain couples TRBV27 to TRBJ2-1, with TRBD2 identical over 10 bases. The CDR3 is 14 amino acids. Germline V lookup: CDR1 MNHEY, CDR2 SMNVEV (reference sequence). V shed 0 bases, J shed 7 bases, and the junction held 0 bases outside the gene matches. The CDR3 loop is CASSLSLAGNEQFF. The CDR3 nucleotides are TGTGCCAGCAGTTTATCACTAGCGGGGAATGAGCAGTTCTTC.

CDR3 region: CASSISGEDSPLHF. The DNA of the CDR3 is TGTGCCAGTAGTATATCAGGGGAAGATTCACCCCTCCACTTT. V usage is TRBV19 and J usage is TRBJ1-6, with D possibly matching TRBD1 (6 bases). Between the trimmed V and J ends, which lost 2 bases and 8 bases, there was a span of 10 bases. This CDR3 has 14 amino acids. CDR1 and CDR2 (germline): LNHDA, SQIVND (reference sequence).

The rearrangement uses TRBV28 and TRBJ2-3; a weak D match, TRBD1 (6 bases). Looked up from germline, CDR1 is MDHEN and CDR2 is SYDVKM. Trimming removed 3 bases at V and 2 bases at J, with 12 bases between. The CDR3 runs to 15 residues. The CDR3 nucleotides read TGTGCCAGCAGTTTGGGGGCAGGCTCCACAGATACGCAGTATTTT. Its translation is CASSLGAGSTDTQYF.

The rearrangement links TRBV5-1 to TRBJ2-7; D perhaps matches TRBD1 (6 bases). The CDR3 runs 15 residues. Deletions cut 2 bases from V and 4 bases from J, with 16 bases between. In germline, CDR1 is SGHRS, CDR2 YFSETQ. CDR3 sequence (DNA): TGCGCCAGCAGCTTAACCACAGGGTTGGGATACGAGCAGTACTTC. This codes for CASSLTTGLGYEQYF.

This clone was observed once. The chain recombines TRBV11-2 with TRBJ1-5, with D hard to call. Germline V gene lookup returns CDR1 SGHAT and CDR2 FQNNGV. The V gene lost 3 bases and the J gene lost 1 base, with 13 bases spanning the gap. The CDR3 is made up of 16 amino acids. CDR3 amino acids: CASSLRGRGSNQPQHF. The CDR3 DNA reads TGTGCCAGCAGCTTGAGAGGACGGGGAAGCAATCAGCCCCAGCATTTT.

This clone was counted only a few times. In the same sample, other DNA sequences code for this CDR3. V usage is TRBV5-1 and J usage is TRBJ1-5; 7 positions match TRBD1. Germline CDR1 SGHRS, CDR2 YFSETQ. This CDR3 region has 13 residues. The V gene end was trimmed by 4 bases and the J gene end by 4 bases; junction bases not matched to a gene: 2. The CDR3 loop is CASSPDRNQPQHF. The CDR3 DNA follows: TGCGCCAGCAGCCCGGACAGGAATCAGCCCCAGCATTTT.

The chain is built from TRBV9 and TRBJ1-6; D gene ambiguous. This CDR3 region has 13 residues. V shed 0 bases and J shed 11 bases, with 9 bases lying between them. The germline V gene encodes CDR1 SGDLS and CDR2 YYNGEE. For the CDR3, the DNA is TGTGCCAGCAGCGTAGAGGAGTTCACACCCCTCCACTTT. Encoded protein: CASSVEEFTPLHF.

This chain links TRBV19 with TRBJ2-1; 9 nucleotides match TRBD2. Germline V CDR1 and CDR2: LNHDA, SQIVND (reference sequence). The CDR3 consists of 19 residues. J was trimmed by 0 bases and V by 0 bases; bases with no gene match: 9. This chain's CDR3 is CASSIDRAGGPSSYNEQFF. The DNA of the CDR3 is TGTGCCAGTAGTATAGATCGAGCGGGAGGCCCCAGCTCCTACAATGAGCAGTTCTTC.

This clone came up a few times. The chain recombines TRBV10-2 with TRBJ1-3, with D perhaps TRBD1 (6 bases). The CDR3 sequence is 14 residues long. Germline values: CDR1 WSHSY, CDR2 SAAADI. Deletions cut 6 bases from V and 0 bases from J, with 9 bases between. CDR3 residues: CASRDSLSGNTIYF. DNA of the CDR3: TGCGCCAGCAGGGACAGTCTCTCTGGAAACACCATATATTTT.

The genes are TRBV27 and TRBJ1-2; a possible D gene is TRBD1 (5 bases). V lost 1 base and J 5 bases, leaving 8 bases between the germline ends. The CDR3 contains 13 residues. Per the germline V gene, CDR1 is MNHEY and CDR2 is SMNVEV (reference sequence). CDR3 bases: TGTGCCAGCAGTTTATGGCAGGGTTATGGCTACACCTTC. The encoded protein is CASSLWQGYGYTF.

The J gene is TRBJ1-1, the V gene TRBV19, with 7 bases that match TRBD1. The trim removed 1 base at V and 0 bases at J, leaving 2 bases unmatched. This CDR3 has 15 amino acids. CDR1 and CDR2 (germline): LNHDA, SQIVND (reference sequence). This CDR3 reads CASSIGRGLNTEAFF. Written as DNA, the CDR3 is TGTGCCAGTAGTATAGGGAGGGGGCTGAACACTGAAGCTTTCTTT.

J is TRBJ2-7 and V is TRBV28, with 10 bases aligning to TRBD1. CDR3 length: 15 residues. Per the germline V gene, CDR1 is MDHEN and CDR2 is SYDVKM. Trimming removed 6 bases from V and 2 bases from J; junction bases left unmatched: 7. The CDR3 bases are TGTGCCAGCAGAAGGAGCGGACAGGGGGCCTACGAGCAGTACTTC. This encodes CASRRSGQGAYEQYF.

The rearrangement links TRBV15 to TRBJ2-4; TRBD1 agrees at 8 bases. V lost 3 bases and J lost 0; bases outside the gene matches: 10. Germline loops: CDR1 LNHNV, CDR2 YYDKDF (reference sequence). The CDR3 runs 18 residues. This CDR3 is CATSSRDRTVLAKNIQYF. DNA for the CDR3: TGTGCCACCAGCAGCCGGGACAGGACGGTGTTAGCCAAAAACATTCAGTACTTC.

The rearrangement uses TRBV24-1 and TRBJ1-2; 11 bases are a match to TRBD1. The CDR3 is 15 amino acids. The V and J ends lost 1 base and 6 bases, in that order; junction bases with no gene match: 3. Germline V gene sequence: CDR1 KGHDR, CDR2 SFDVKD. The DNA for the CDR3 is TGTGCCACCAGTGATTTTGGACAGGGGGCGAATGGCTACACCTTC. It codes for CATSDFGQGANGYTF.